The next 30 T cell receptor beta chains were all read from a single sample in a study of CD8 T cells in ankylosing spondylitis. TCRdb re-derived calls from the 5' RACE reads in MiXCR, one entry per CDR3 protein. The sample yields about 250,000 distinct CDR3 sequences, 18% seen once. The source material was blood, either unsorted or a sorted T cell fraction (not recorded which). The receptors shown here come from a male donor with ankylosing spondylitis or in good health (not recorded which).

This clonotype was counted ten times or more. This chain uses TRBV4-1 with TRBJ2-1; 7 positions match TRBD1. The V segment lost 1 base and the J segment 10 bases; nucleotides outside the gene matches: 7. CDR1 and CDR2 (germline): MGHRA, YSYEKL. The CDR3 loop spans 14 amino acids. This CDR3 reads CASSQVGTEDEQFF. The CDR3 bases are TGCGCCAGCAGCCAAGTAGGGACAGAGGACGAGCAGTTCTTC.

CDR3 in amino acids: CASTNGGLTDTQYF. The CDR3 DNA sequence: TGTGCCAGCACCAACGGCGGCCTCACAGATACGCAGTATTTT. V gene TRBV6-1 combines with J gene TRBJ2-3; D gene uncertain. CDR3 size: 14 residues. Germline CDR1 and CDR2: MNHNS and SASEGT. V was cut by 7 bases and J by 2 bases, with 13 bases left in between.

This clonotype was recorded a few times. The chain joins TRBV6-1 to TRBJ2-1; 8 nucleotides align to TRBD2. V shed 5 bases and J 4 bases; nucleotides not matched to a gene: 7. Germline-derived CDR1 and CDR2 are MNHNS and SASEGT. The CDR3 runs to 15 residues. The CDR3 region has the DNA TGTGCCAGCAGTATCTTTAGCGGGGCATACAATGAGCAGTTCTTC. It yields the protein CASSIFSGAYNEQFF.

In this sample, this clonotype turned up a few times. The gene calls are TRBV11-1 and TRBJ2-1; TRBD2 matches at 8 bases. V shed 5 bases and J 4 bases; nucleotides not matched to a gene: 19. The V gene's germline CDR1 is SGHAT and CDR2 FQDESV (reference sequence). The CDR3 length is 19 residues. CDR3: CASSLSIVGEGLDYNEQFF. CDR3 bases: TGTGCCAGCAGCCTATCGATAGTGGGTGAGGGACTAGATTACAATGAGCAGTTCTTC.

A few counts support this clonotype. J is TRBJ2-1 and V is TRBV12-3 or TRBV12-4, with D perhaps TRBD1 (6 bases). Trimming pared 10 bases from V and 6 bases from J, leaving 16 bases between. The CDR3 sequence is 13 residues long. CDR3 sequence (DNA): TGTGCCACCACGGCAGGGGCCCTCAATGAGCAGTTCTTC. Amino acids: CATTAGALNEQFF.

This clonotype appeared a few times. The gene calls are TRBV7-3 and TRBJ2-5; TRBD2 matches 8 bases. Unmatched junction bases numbered 5, after V lost 5 bases and J lost 3 bases. CDR3 length equals 14 residues. CDR1 and CDR2 (germline): SGHTA, FQGTGA. CDR3 region: CASSRGGLEETQYF. The CDR3 nucleotides read TGTGCCAGCAGCCGGGGGGGGTTAGAAGAGACCCAGTACTTC.

This chain joins TRBV24-1 and TRBJ2-2; no clear D gene. The CDR3 spans 18 residues. CDR1 is KGHDR and CDR2 is SFDVKD in the germline V gene. Trimming cost V 4 bases and J 0 bases, with 17 bases left between them. The CDR3 nucleotides read TGTGCCACCAGTGAATCCCTTCTGGCCCTCCCGAACACCGGGGAGCTGTTTTTT. Residues: CATSESLLALPNTGELFF.

This clonotype was seen at least ten times. This chain joins TRBV28 and TRBJ2-3, with TRBD2 matching over 8 bases. The CDR3 is 15 amino acids. V was clipped by 3 bases and J by 5 bases; unmatched bases: 7. Looked up from germline, CDR1 is MDHEN and CDR2 is SYDVKM. CDR3 nucleotides: TGTGCCAGCAGTTTTCAAGCGGGAGTGGTAGATACGCAGTATTTT. Its protein product is CASSFQAGVVDTQYF.

This clonotype was observed a handful of times. The chain combines TRBV27 with TRBJ1-6, with D perhaps matching TRBD1 (6 bases). From germline, CDR1 is MNHEY and CDR2 SMNVEV (reference sequence). The CDR3 covers 14 residues. Trimming shortened V by 5 bases and J by 6 bases, and 11 bases separated the two germline ends. The chain's CDR3 is CASSRGGSNSPLHF. DNA of the CDR3: TGTGCCAGCAGTAGAGGGGGTAGTAATTCACCCCTCCACTTT.

This clonotype came up a few times. This rearrangement joins TRBV20-1 to TRBJ2-3; 8 nucleotides agree with TRBD2. Germline V gene lookup returns CDR1 DFQATT and CDR2 SNEGSKA (reference sequence). Germline trimming cut 3 bases from V and 6 bases from J; bases unmatched to any gene: 5. This CDR3 region has 13 residues. The CDR3 sequence: CSASPTGGDTQYF. The CDR3 DNA reads as TGCAGTGCTAGCCCCACGGGGGGGGATACGCAGTATTTT.

In this sample, this clonotype turned up a few times. This chain joins TRBV6-2 or TRBV6-3 and TRBJ2-7, with D perhaps matching TRBD1 (5 bases). The CDR3 extends over 16 amino acids. Looked up from germline, CDR1 is MNHEY and CDR2 is SVGEGT. Trimming took off 1 base at V and 1 base at J, with 14 bases between the two ends. The CDR3 DNA sequence: TGTGCCAGCAGTTACTATCCGACAGATCCTTCCTACGAGCAGTACTTC. Translated, it gives CASSYYPTDPSYEQYF.

This clonotype was counted many times. The chain links TRBV29-1 to TRBJ2-5, with D hard to call. CDR3 length equals 12 residues. V shed 3 bases and J shed 5 bases, with 10 bases lying between them. From germline, CDR1 is SQVTM and CDR2 ANQGSEA. DNA of the CDR3: TGCAGCGTTGACCGCCTGGAGGAGACCCAGTACTTC. Its protein is CSVDRLEETQYF.

V usage is TRBV4-3 and J usage is TRBJ2-1; TRBD1 is a possible D gene (6 bases). This CDR3 region has 15 residues. The V end lost 1 base, the J end lost 4 bases, and 11 bases lay between the germline ends. Germline-derived CDR1 and CDR2 are LGHNA and YSLEER. Here the CDR3 DNA reads TGCGCCAGCAGCCAAGGTTTAACAGGGTACAATGAGCAGTTCTTC. Encoded protein: CASSQGLTGYNEQFF.

This clonotype was recorded a few times. This rearrangement joins TRBV27 to TRBJ1-1; D call uncertain. Germline V lookup: CDR1 MNHEY, CDR2 SMNVEV (reference sequence). The CDR3 covers 14 residues. The V gene lost 6 bases and the J gene lost 1 base, with 12 bases spanning the gap. CDR3 protein: CASRSGSENTEAFF. DNA of the CDR3: TGTGCCAGCAGGAGCGGGTCAGAGAACACTGAAGCTTTCTTT.

The CDR3, as DNA: TGTGCCAGCAGTTTATCGAGGGGTAGCGGGGACCAAGAGACCCAGTACTTC. It encodes CASSLSRGSGDQETQYF. The gene calls are TRBV27 and TRBJ2-5; TRBD2 matches at 8 bases. The CDR3 is 17 amino acids. CDR1 and CDR2 (germline): MNHEY, SMNVEV (reference sequence). Trimming at V came to 0 bases and at J to 0 bases, leaving 6 bases not matched to a gene.

This chain uses TRBV2 with TRBJ2-1; TRBD2 aligns across 10 bases. V lost 2 bases and J lost 6; bases outside the gene matches: 4. This CDR3 contains 15 residues. Germline lookup yields CDR1 SNHLY and CDR2 FYNNEI. DNA of the CDR3: TGTGCCAGCAGTGAATTTGTAGCGGGAGGCAATGAGCAGTTCTTC. This translates into CASSEFVAGGNEQFF.

This chain's CDR3 is CASSRDRGRSEYF. CDR3 sequence (DNA): TGTGCCAGCAGCAGGGACAGGGGGCGATCGGAGTACTTC. This chain joins TRBV21-1 and TRBJ2-7; the D call of TRBD1 is as the table states it, not checked on the DNA. TRBV21-1 is termed a pseudogene. This CDR3 contains 13 residues.

The chain joins TRBV20-1 to TRBJ2-5; D perhaps matches TRBD1 (6 bases). Germline assignment: CDR1 DFQATT and CDR2 SNEGSKA (reference sequence). V lost 4 bases to trimming and J lost 0 bases, with 9 bases between them. CDR3 size: 13 residues. CDR3 nucleotides: TGCAGTGCTATGGACAGTTACCAAGAGACCCAGTACTTC. Protein: CSAMDSYQETQYF.

This clonotype was seen only a few times. The gene calls are TRBV4-3 and TRBJ2-7; D ambiguous. The CDR3 runs 15 residues. V lost 0 bases, J lost 3 bases, and 12 bases lay in between. From germline, CDR1 is LGHNA and CDR2 YSLEER. In DNA, the CDR3 is TGCGCCAGCAGCCAAGATATAGCCGGGCTCTACGAGCAGTACTTC. Translating it yields CASSQDIAGLYEQYF.

This clonotype was picked up many times. This chain links TRBV7-3 with TRBJ2-2; 14 nucleotides agree with TRBD2. CDR1 and CDR2 (germline): SGHTA, FQGTGA. The V gene end was trimmed by 2 bases and the J gene end by 4 bases; junction bases not matched to a gene: 6. The CDR3 is 18 amino acids. This chain's CDR3 is CASSLGTSGSFGTGELFF. As DNA, the CDR3 is TGTGCCAGCAGCTTAGGGACTAGCGGGAGTTTCGGCACCGGGGAGCTGTTTTTT.

The chain employs TRBV29-1 and TRBJ2-7, with 9 bases identical to TRBD2. The germline CDR1 and CDR2 sequences are SQVTM and ANQGSEA. This CDR3 region has 15 residues. J gave up 5 bases and V 0 bases, and 8 bases lay outside the gene matches. In nucleotides, the CDR3 is TGCAGCGTTGAAGACCCTGGTAGCGGGAGCGACGAGCAGTACTTC. Its translation is CSVEDPGSGSDEQYF.

The chain has TRBV12-3 or TRBV12-4 and TRBJ2-5, with 9 bases lining up with TRBD2. The CDR3 consists of 15 residues. V dropped 3 bases and J dropped 2; count of bases not matched to a gene: 4. The CDR3 protein is CASSFRLAVQETQYF. CDR3 bases: TGTGCCAGCAGTTTTCGACTAGCGGTACAAGAGACCCAGTACTTC.

The count of this clonotype is one. CDR3 sequence: CSARYGQLAKNIQYF. In nucleotides, the CDR3 is TGCAGTGCTAGATATGGACAGCTAGCCAAAAACATTCAGTACTTC. The chain recombines TRBV20-1 with TRBJ2-4, with D possibly TRBD1 on 6 matching bases. This CDR3 is built from 15 residues. Germline CDR1 is DFQATT and CDR2 is SNEGSKA (reference sequence). Trimming shortened V by 2 bases and J by 0 bases, and 11 bases separated the two germline ends.

V gene TRBV4-3 combines with J gene TRBJ2-1; 7 bases are shared with TRBD1. Unmatched junction bases numbered 6, after V lost 2 bases and J lost 2 bases. Germline CDR1 and CDR2: LGHNA and YSLEER. There are 16 residues in the CDR3. The CDR3 nucleotides are TGCGCCAGCAGCCAATCAACCGGGACAGCCTACAATGAGCAGTTCTTC. Translated, it gives CASSQSTGTAYNEQFF.

This clonotype was seen only a few times. The chain carries TRBV12-3 or TRBV12-4 and TRBJ2-2; perhaps D is TRBD1 or TRBD2 (7 bases each). The CDR3 runs 15 residues. Trimming cost V 6 bases and J 4 bases, with 15 bases left between them. CDR3 nucleotides: TGTGCCAGCAGCCCCAGGGGGGGAGGCACCGGGGAGCTGTTTTTT. It specifies CASSPRGGGTGELFF.

The chain couples TRBV3-1 to TRBJ1-1; D gene ambiguous. CDR3 length equals 15 residues. Germline CDR1 LGHDT, CDR2 YNNKEL (reference sequence). Trimming took 2 bases from V and 3 from J, leaving 13 bases between them. CDR3 sequence reads: CASSQWTSGDTEAFF. The CDR3 DNA follows: TGTGCCAGCAGCCAATGGACCAGTGGGGACACTGAAGCTTTCTTT.

The chain links TRBV19 to TRBJ1-1; D ambiguous. Germline lookup yields CDR1 LNHDA and CDR2 SQIVND (reference sequence). CDR3 length: 13 amino acids. The germline V and J ends were trimmed by 10 bases and 1 base, with 13 bases remaining between them. CDR3 region: CATETGRNTEAFF. CDR3 DNA sequence: TGTGCCACCGAGACGGGCCGGAACACTGAAGCTTTCTTT.

The chain recombines TRBV5-1 with TRBJ1-1, with D unresolved. The length of the CDR3 is 14 residues. V lost 4 bases to trimming and J lost 2 bases, with 12 bases between them. CDR1 SGHRS and CDR2 YFSETQ come from the germline V gene. The CDR3 here is CASSPDAENTEAFF. The CDR3 DNA sequence: TGCGCCAGCAGCCCGGACGCAGAAAACACTGAAGCTTTCTTT.

This clonotype occurred many times. The chain has TRBV4-1 and TRBJ2-7; a weak D match, TRBD2 (5 bases). The length of the CDR3 is 13 residues. V was clipped by 1 base and J by 6 bases, with 10 bases between them. From germline, CDR1 is MGHRA and CDR2 YSYEKL. The CDR3 bases are TGCGCCAGCAGCCAAGGATTCGGGATCGAGCAGTACTTC. Residues: CASSQGFGIEQYF.

This clonotype was found a few times. The chain uses TRBV7-8 and TRBJ1-6, with 7 bases that match TRBD1. Trimming removed 5 bases from V and 8 bases from J; junction bases left unmatched: 15. Germline V gene data show CDR1 as SGHVS and CDR2 as FQNEAQ. The CDR3 contains 17 residues. The CDR3 region is CASSLPLSRDSYSPLHF. Here the CDR3 DNA reads TGTGCCAGCAGCCTCCCGCTTTCCCGGGACAGTTATTCACCCCTCCACTTT.